The next 22 T cell receptor beta chains were all read from a single sample in a study of regulatory T cells in long-lasting Graves disease. Relying on iRepertoire HTBI primers and Arm-PCR of CDR3 regions, the team built TCR beta libraries. TCRdb recomputed calls from the multiplex PCR reads with MiXCR, one row per CDR3 protein. Of hundreds of thousands of distinct CDR3 sequences in the sample, about 21% were seen once. As for time point: persistent/refractory GD, antithyroid drugs over 5 years with positive TRAb. Making the TCR library involved RNA that had been extracted from PBMCs. The material sequenced was peripheral blood mononuclear cells (PBMCs), taken when the disease was refractory, from a patient treated with antithyroid drugs. These receptors all come from a female donor with Graves disease.

This clonotype was seen a few times. The genes are TRBV7-6 and TRBJ2-7; 11 nucleotides match TRBD2. The CDR3 runs to 16 residues. Germline CDR1 reads SGHVS; CDR2 reads FNYEAQ. J gave up 5 bases and V 4 bases, and 10 bases lay outside the gene matches. CDR3 bases: TGTGCCAGCAGCTCAGGACTGCTAGCGGGAGGTGACGAGCAGTACTTC. Encoded protein: CASSSGLLAGGDEQYF.

The chain recombines TRBV7-2 with TRBJ1-1; TRBD1 is a possible D gene (6 bases). Germline CDR1 reads SGHTA; CDR2 reads FQGNSA. V shed 8 bases and J shed 0 bases, with 16 bases lying between them. The CDR3 has 15 amino acids. CDR3 residues: CASGPGGGLNTEAFF. The CDR3 nucleotides are TGTGCCAGCGGCCCGGGAGGGGGACTGAACACTGAAGCTTTCTTT.

This clonotype was counted only a few times. The rearrangement links TRBV10-2 to TRBJ2-2, with unresolved D. Germline CDR1 is WSHSY and CDR2 is SAAADI. The CDR3 is made up of 16 amino acids. Trimming left V 2 bases short and J 0 bases short, with 10 bases between. CDR3 sequence (DNA): TGCGCCAGCAGTGAGAAGCCTAACCCGAACACCGGGGAGCTGTTTTTT. Translation: CASSEKPNPNTGELFF.

The chain links TRBV29-1 to TRBJ1-5, with 8 bases fitting TRBD1. From germline, CDR1 is SQVTM and CDR2 ANQGSEA. The V segment lost 6 bases and the J segment 3 bases; nucleotides outside the gene matches: 4. This CDR3 spans 13 amino acids. The CDR3 protein is CSVGQGPNQPQHF. CDR3 sequence (DNA): TGCAGCGTAGGACAGGGACCCAATCAGCCCCAGCATTTT.

The table lists this clonotype with many counts. The V and J genes are TRBV28 and TRBJ2-2; D call uncertain. CDR3 length equals 14 residues. V shed 8 bases and J shed 1 base, with 11 bases lying between them. Germline values: CDR1 MDHEN, CDR2 SYDVKM. The CDR3 sequence is CASHPAQNTGELFF. The CDR3 nucleotides are TGTGCCAGCCACCCCGCACAGAACACCGGGGAGCTGTTTTTT.

A word on this clonotype: A read error is possible here, since a much larger clone lies one base away. This sequence joins TRBV11-1 and TRBJ2-2; TRBD2 matches at 7 bases. The junction had 15 bases not matched to a gene; V was cut back by 5 bases and J by 9 bases. This CDR3 is 16 amino acids long. Germline lookup yields CDR1 SGHAT and CDR2 FQDESV (reference sequence). The CDR3 reads CASSVRTGGNDRELFF. CDR3 in DNA: TGTGCCAGCAGCGTGCGGACCGGGGGGAACGACAGGGAGCTGTTTTTT.

This clonotype has a handful of counts. This sequence joins TRBV20-1 and TRBJ1-5; 8 bases agree with TRBD1. This CDR3 is 15 amino acids long. Trimming cost V 6 bases and J 1 base; bases outside gene matches: 8. Germline values: CDR1 DFQATT, CDR2 SNEGSKA (reference sequence). CDR3 sequence: CSAKDRVASNQPQHF. CDR3 DNA: TGCAGTGCAAAGGACAGGGTTGCAAGCAATCAGCCCCAGCATTTT.

This clonotype appeared many times. One end of the junction is discordant with germline, which a read error may explain. J is TRBJ2-2 and V is TRBV5-1; 7 bases are a match to TRBD1. The germline V gene has CDR1 SGHRS and CDR2 YFSETQ. This CDR3 has 15 residues. The CDR3 coding sequence is TGTGCCAGCAGCTGGGGGACAGAAGGGGCCGGGGAGCTGTTTTTT. Its translation: CASSWGTEGAGELFF. Variable domain in full (rest from reference TRBV5-1 and TRBJ2-2): KAGVTQTPRYLIKTRGQQVTLSCSPISGHRSVSWYQQTPGQGLQFLFEYFSETQRNKGNFPGRFSGRQFSNSRSEMNVSTLELGDSALYLCASSWGTEGAGELFFGEGSRLTVL.

This clonotype occurred a few times. The genes are TRBV28 and TRBJ1-5, with D tentatively TRBD1 (5 bases). The CDR3 runs 16 residues. The germline V and J ends were trimmed by 4 bases and 0 bases, with 13 bases remaining between them. Looked up from germline, CDR1 is MDHEN and CDR2 is SYDVKM. CDR3 loop: CASSYARQNSNQPQHF. The DNA of the CDR3 is TGTGCCAGCAGTTACGCTCGACAGAATAGCAATCAGCCCCAGCATTTT.

J is TRBJ2-7 and V is TRBV20-1; D possibly corresponds to TRBD2 (7 bases). Trimming shortened V by 1 base and J by 4 bases, and 23 bases separated the two germline ends. Germline CDR1 and CDR2: DFQATT and SNEGSKA (reference sequence). The CDR3 is 17 amino acids. The CDR3 DNA is TGCAGTGCTAGAGGGGCACCCCGCGGGGGCGATTATTACGAGCAGTACTTC. This encodes CSARGAPRGGDYYEQYF.

This clonotype came up many times. Here the CDR3 reads CSERTSGRETQYF. CDR3 sequence (DNA): TGCAGCGAGCGGACTAGCGGGAGGGAGACCCAGTACTTC. This chain links TRBV29-1 with TRBJ2-5; 14 positions match TRBD2. J gave up 5 bases and V 7 bases, and 3 bases lay outside the gene matches. There are 13 residues in the CDR3. Germline V lookup: CDR1 SQVTM, CDR2 ANQGSEA.

This chain uses TRBV6-1 with TRBJ2-2; D gene uncertain. The germline V gene encodes CDR1 MNHNS and CDR2 SASEGT. This CDR3 contains 12 residues. V lost 5 bases and J lost 5, with 6 bases in between. CDR3 in amino acids: CASSTPTGELFF. The DNA for the CDR3 is TGTGCCAGCAGTACACCAACCGGGGAGCTGTTTTTT.

The chain couples TRBV19 to TRBJ1-2; 7 bases align to TRBD1. Trimming at V came to 7 bases and at J to 4 bases, leaving 9 bases not matched to a gene. The CDR3 has 14 residues. CDR1 and CDR2 (germline): LNHDA, SQIVND (reference sequence). CDR3 region: CASKRQGLVYGYTF. The CDR3 nucleotides are TGTGCCAGTAAAAGACAGGGCCTCGTCTATGGCTACACCTTC.

The J gene is TRBJ2-7, the V gene TRBV6-2 or TRBV6-3, with TRBD2 matching 7 bases. V was clipped by 0 bases and J by 2 bases; unmatched bases: 10. CDR1 and CDR2 (germline): MNHEY, SVGEGT. CDR3 size: 17 residues. The CDR3 bases are TGTGCCAGCAGTTACTCCCAGGTCGCTAGCGGCCCCTACGAGCAGTACTTC. Protein: CASSYSQVASGPYEQYF.

In this sample, this clonotype turned up many times. The chain combines TRBV28 with TRBJ1-4; D may be TRBD1 (6 bases). CDR1 MDHEN and CDR2 SYDVKM come from the germline V gene. CDR3 length: 15 residues. Trimming left V 8 bases short and J 7 bases short, with 20 bases between. This CDR3 reads CASGTIGGSGEKLFF. CDR3 nucleotide sequence: TGTGCCAGCGGCACCATTGGGGGCTCGGGTGAAAAACTGTTTTTT.

In its sample, this clonotype was seen many times. The J gene is TRBJ1-4, the V gene TRBV10-2; D might be TRBD1 (5 bases). V gave up 7 bases and J gave up 7 bases, with 16 bases separating them. Germline V gives CDR1 WSHSY, CDR2 SAAADI. This CDR3 is 14 amino acids long. This CDR3 is CASNAPGRSEKLFF. CDR3 nucleotide sequence: TGCGCCAGCAACGCTCCAGGGAGGAGTGAAAAACTGTTTTTT.

This clonotype was seen many times. The V and J genes are TRBV28 and TRBJ2-2, with 7 positions matching TRBD2. CDR1 and CDR2 from the germline V gene are MDHEN and SYDVKM. The trim removed 3 bases at V and 6 bases at J, leaving 7 bases unmatched. The CDR3 runs to 15 residues. CDR3 in DNA: TGTGCCAGCAGTTTCACTAGCGACCGGTCCGGGGAGCTGTTTTTT. Its translation: CASSFTSDRSGELFF.

This clonotype came up many times. The CDR3 nucleotides are TGTGCCAGCAGTGGGGAAGAGGCCGAGACCCAGTACTTC. Translation gives CASSGEEAETQYF. The chain has TRBV12-3 or TRBV12-4 and TRBJ2-5; D unclear. Trimming removed 5 bases from V and 5 bases from J, with 12 bases in between. The CDR3 is made up of 13 amino acids.

The rearrangement uses TRBV28 and TRBJ1-2; TRBD1 might be the D (5 bases). Trimming took 5 bases from V and 7 from J, leaving 11 bases between them. Germline CDR1 and CDR2: MDHEN and SYDVKM. The CDR3 covers 12 residues. The CDR3 nucleotides are TGTGCCAGCAGTCCCGGGGGACGTGGCTACACCTTC. Translating gives CASSPGGRGYTF.

The J gene is TRBJ2-1, the V gene TRBV7-9; either TRBD1 or TRBD2 may fit D (5 bases each). CDR1 and CDR2 from the germline V gene are SEHNR and FQNEAQ (reference sequence). With 0 bases removed from V and 5 bases from J, the gap between germline ends came to 14 bases. The CDR3 has 16 amino acids. For the CDR3, the DNA is TGTGCCAGCAGCTTAGCCAGGGAAGGTAGCGACAATGAGCAGTTCTTC. Encoded protein: CASSLAREGSDNEQFF. Looking up the rest from reference TRBV7-9 and TRBJ2-1 gives the full variable domain: DTGVSQNPRHKITKRGQNVTFRCDPISEHNRLYWYRQTLGQGPEFLTYFQNEAQLEKSRLLSDRFSAERPKGSFSTLEIQRTEQGDSAMYLCASSLAREGSDNEQFFGPGTRLTVL.

Concerning this clonotype itself: No conserved phenylalanine or tryptophan is present at the end of the CDR3, so a read error is the likely explanation. This chain uses TRBV19 with TRBJ2-1, with D possibly matching TRBD1 (7 bases). Germline assignment: CDR1 LNHDA and CDR2 SQIVND (reference sequence). Between the trimmed V and J ends, which lost 7 bases and 8 bases, there was a span of 21 bases. This CDR3 contains 15 residues. CDR3 region: CASTPRAGQRDEQFS. The CDR3 DNA reads TGTGCCAGTACCCCTAGGGCGGGACAGCGGGATGAGCAGTTCTCC.

The sample holds many counts of this clonotype. V is TRBV28 and J is TRBJ1-2, with D possibly matching TRBD1 (5 bases). Deletions cut 5 bases from V and 3 bases from J, with 13 bases between. In germline, CDR1 is MDHEN, CDR2 SYDVKM. The CDR3 is made up of 14 amino acids. CDR3 sequence: CASSRGPGDYGYTF. CDR3 in DNA: TGTGCCAGCAGTCGAGGTCCGGGGGACTATGGCTACACCTTC.